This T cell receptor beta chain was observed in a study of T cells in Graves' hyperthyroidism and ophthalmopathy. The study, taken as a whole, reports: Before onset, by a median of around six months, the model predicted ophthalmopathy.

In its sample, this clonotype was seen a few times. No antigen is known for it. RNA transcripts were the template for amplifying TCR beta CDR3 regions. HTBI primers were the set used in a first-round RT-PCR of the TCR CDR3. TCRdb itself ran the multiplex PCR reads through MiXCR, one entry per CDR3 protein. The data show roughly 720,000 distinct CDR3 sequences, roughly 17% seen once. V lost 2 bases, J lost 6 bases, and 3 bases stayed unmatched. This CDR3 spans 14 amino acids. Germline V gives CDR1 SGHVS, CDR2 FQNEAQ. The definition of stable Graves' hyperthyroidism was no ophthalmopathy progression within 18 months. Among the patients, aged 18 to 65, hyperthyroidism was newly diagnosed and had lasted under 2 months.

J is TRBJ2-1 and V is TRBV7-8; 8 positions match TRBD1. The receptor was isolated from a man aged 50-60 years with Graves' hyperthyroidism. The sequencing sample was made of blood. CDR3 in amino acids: CASSLTGQGNEQFF. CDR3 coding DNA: TGTGCCAGCAGCTTAACCGGACAGGGCAATGAGCAGTTCTTC.